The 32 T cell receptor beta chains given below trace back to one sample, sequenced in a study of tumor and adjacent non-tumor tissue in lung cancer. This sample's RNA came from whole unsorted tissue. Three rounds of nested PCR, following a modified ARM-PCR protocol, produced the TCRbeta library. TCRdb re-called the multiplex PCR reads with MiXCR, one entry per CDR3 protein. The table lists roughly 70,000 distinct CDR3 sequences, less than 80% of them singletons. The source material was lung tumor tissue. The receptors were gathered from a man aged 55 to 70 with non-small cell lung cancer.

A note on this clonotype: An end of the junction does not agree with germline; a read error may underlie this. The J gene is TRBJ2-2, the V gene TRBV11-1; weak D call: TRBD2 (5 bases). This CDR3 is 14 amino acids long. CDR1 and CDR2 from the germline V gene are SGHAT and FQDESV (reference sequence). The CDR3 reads CASSLAASTGKLFF. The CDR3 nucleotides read TGTGCCAGCAGCTTAGCAGCCAGTACCGGGAAGCTGTTTTTT.

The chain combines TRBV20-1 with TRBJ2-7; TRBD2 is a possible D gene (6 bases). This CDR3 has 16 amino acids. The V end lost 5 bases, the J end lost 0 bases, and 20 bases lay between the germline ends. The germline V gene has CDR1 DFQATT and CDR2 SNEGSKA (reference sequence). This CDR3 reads CSAWTNVTKNSYEQYF. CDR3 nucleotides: TGCAGTGCTTGGACTAACGTGACTAAGAACTCCTACGAGCAGTACTTC.

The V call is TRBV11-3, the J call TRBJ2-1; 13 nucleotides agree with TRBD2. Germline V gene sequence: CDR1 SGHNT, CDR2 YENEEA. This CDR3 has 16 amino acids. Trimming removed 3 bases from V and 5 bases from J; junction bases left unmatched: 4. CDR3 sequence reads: CASSFQGLAGNNEQFF. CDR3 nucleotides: TGTGCCAGCAGCTTCCAGGGACTAGCGGGAAACAATGAGCAGTTCTTC.

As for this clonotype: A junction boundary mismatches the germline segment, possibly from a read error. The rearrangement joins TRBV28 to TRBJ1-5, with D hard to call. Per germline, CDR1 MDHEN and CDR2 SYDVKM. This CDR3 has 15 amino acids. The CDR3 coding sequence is TGTGCCAGCAGTTTATCCCAATATAGCAATCAGGCCCAGCATTTT. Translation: CASSLSQYSNQAQHF.

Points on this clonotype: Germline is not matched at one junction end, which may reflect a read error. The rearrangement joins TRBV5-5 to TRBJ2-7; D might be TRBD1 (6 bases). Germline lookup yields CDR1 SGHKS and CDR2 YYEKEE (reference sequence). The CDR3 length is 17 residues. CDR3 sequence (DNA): TGTGACAGCAGCGGCCCAGGGGTTGACCTTATGATGCATGAGCAGTACTTC. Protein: CDSSGPGVDLMMHEQYF.

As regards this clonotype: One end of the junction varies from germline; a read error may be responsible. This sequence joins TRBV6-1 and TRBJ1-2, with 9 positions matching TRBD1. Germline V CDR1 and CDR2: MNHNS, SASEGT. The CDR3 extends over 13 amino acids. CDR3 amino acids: CASSYGTGNGCIF. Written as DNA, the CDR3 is TGTGCCAGCAGTTACGGGACAGGGAATGGCTGCATCTTC.

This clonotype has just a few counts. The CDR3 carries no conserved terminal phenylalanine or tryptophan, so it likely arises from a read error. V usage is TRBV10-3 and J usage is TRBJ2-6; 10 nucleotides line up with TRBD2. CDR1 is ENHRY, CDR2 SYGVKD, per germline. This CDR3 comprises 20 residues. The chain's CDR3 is CAISEHGTSERDSGADVLTV. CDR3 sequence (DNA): TGTGCCATCAGTGAACATGGGACTAGCGAGAGGGACTCTGGGGCCGACGTCCTGACTGTC.

CDR3 coding DNA: TGCAGTGCTAACTACCGGGAGCAAGAGAAACAGTACTTC. The encoded protein is CSANYREQEKQYF. This chain uses TRBV20-1 with TRBJ2-5, with TRBD2 as a possible D gene (6 bases). This CDR3 is built from 13 residues. Germline V gene lookup returns CDR1 DFQATT and CDR2 SNEGSKA (reference sequence). Trimming pared 4 bases from V and 11 bases from J, leaving 20 bases between.

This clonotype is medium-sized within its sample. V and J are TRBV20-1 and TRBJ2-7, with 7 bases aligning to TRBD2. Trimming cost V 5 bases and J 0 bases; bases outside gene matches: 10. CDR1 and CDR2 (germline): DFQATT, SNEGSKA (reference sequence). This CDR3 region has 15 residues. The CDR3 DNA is TGCAGTGCTCTCGGGGGGATAGCGAGCTCCTACGAGCAGTACTTC. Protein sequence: CSALGGIASSYEQYF.

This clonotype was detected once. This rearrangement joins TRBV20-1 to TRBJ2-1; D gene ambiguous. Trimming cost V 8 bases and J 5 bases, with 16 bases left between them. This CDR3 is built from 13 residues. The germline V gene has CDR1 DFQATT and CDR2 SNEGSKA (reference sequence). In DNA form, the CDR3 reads TGCAGTCGGGCGGAAACACTAAACAATGAGCAGTTCTTC. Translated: CSRAETLNNEQFF.

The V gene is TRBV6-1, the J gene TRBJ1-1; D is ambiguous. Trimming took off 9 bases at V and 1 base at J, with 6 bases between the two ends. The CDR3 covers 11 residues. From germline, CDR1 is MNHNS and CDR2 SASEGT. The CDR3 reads CASLKNTEAFF. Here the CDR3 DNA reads TGTGCCAGTCTGAAGAACACTGAAGCTTTCTTT.

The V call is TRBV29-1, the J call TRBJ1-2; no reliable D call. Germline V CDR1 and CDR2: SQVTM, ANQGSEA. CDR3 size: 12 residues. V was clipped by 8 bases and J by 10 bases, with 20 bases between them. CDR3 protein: CSLVDWSHDYTF. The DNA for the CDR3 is TGCAGCCTTGTTGATTGGTCTCATGACTACACCTTC.

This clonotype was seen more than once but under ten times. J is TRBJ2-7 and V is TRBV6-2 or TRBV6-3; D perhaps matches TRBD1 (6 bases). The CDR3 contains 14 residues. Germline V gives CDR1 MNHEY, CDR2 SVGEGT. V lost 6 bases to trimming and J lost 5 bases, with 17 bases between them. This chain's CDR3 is CASSEPGHGHEQYF. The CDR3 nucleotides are TGTGCCAGCAGCGAGCCGGGACACGGCCACGAGCAGTACTTC.

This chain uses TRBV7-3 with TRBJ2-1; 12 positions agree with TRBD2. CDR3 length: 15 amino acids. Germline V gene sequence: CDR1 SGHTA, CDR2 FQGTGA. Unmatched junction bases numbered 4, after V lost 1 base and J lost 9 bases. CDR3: CASSLSLAGGAEQFF. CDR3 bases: TGTGCCAGCAGCTTAAGTCTAGCGGGAGGGGCTGAGCAGTTCTTC.

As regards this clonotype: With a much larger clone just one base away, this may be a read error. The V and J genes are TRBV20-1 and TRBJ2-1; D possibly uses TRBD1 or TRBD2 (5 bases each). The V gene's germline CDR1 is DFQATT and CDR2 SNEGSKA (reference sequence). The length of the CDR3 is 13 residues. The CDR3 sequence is CSASIRADNEHFF. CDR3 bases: TGCAGTGCTAGTATTAGAGCGGACAATGAGCACTTCTTC.

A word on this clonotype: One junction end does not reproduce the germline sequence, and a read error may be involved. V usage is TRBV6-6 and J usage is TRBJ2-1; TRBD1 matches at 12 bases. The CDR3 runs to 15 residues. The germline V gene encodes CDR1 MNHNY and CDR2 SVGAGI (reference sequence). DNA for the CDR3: TGTGCCAGCAATTCAGGGACAGGGGGCTACATTGAGCAGTTCTTC. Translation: CASNSGTGGYIEQFF.

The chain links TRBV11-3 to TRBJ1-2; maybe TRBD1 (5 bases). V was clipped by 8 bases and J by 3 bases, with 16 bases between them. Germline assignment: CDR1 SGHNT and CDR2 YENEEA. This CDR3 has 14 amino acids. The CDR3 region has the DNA TGTGCCAGCGGCAATGAACGGGACGACTATGGCTACACCTTC. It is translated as CASGNERDDYGYTF.

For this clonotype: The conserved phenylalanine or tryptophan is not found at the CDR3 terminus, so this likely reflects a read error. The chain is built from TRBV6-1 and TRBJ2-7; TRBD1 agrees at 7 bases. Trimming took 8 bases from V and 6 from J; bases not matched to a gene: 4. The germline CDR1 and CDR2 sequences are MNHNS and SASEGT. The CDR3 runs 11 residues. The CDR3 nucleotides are TGTGCCAGCCGCAGGACAGGCGAGCAGTACTAC. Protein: CASRRTGEQYY.

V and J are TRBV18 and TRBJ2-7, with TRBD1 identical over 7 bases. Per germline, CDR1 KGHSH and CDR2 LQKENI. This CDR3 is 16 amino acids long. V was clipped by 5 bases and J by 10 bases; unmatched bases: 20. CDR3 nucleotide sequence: TGTGCCAGCTCAACAGACTTCGGCGGAGTAGGGGGCGACCAGTACTTC. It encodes CASSTDFGGVGGDQYF.

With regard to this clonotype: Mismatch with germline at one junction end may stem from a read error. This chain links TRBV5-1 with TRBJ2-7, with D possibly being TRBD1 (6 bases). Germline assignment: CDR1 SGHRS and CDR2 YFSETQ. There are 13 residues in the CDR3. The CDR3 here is CAGSWDKSYKQYF. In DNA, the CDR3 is TGCGCCGGCAGCTGGGACAAGTCCTACAAGCAGTACTTC. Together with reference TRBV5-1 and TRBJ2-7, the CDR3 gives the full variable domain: KAGVTQTPRYLIKTRGQQVTLSCSPISGHRSVSWYQQTPGQGLQFLFEYFSETQRNKGNFPGRFSGRQFSNSRSEMNVSTLELGDSALYLCAGSWDKSYKQYFGPGTRLTVT.

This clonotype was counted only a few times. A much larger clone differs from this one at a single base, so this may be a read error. CDR3 bases: TGTGCCAGCAGCTTAGTGGGGGGCGCCAATCAGCCCCAGCATTTT. It encodes CASSLVGGANQPQHF. The V gene is TRBV5-6, the J gene TRBJ1-5, with D perhaps matching TRBD1 (6 bases). The germline V gene has CDR1 SGHDT and CDR2 YYEEEE. Trimming took off 2 bases at V and 3 bases at J, with 12 bases between the two ends. The CDR3 length is 15 residues. Full variable domain (missing parts from reference TRBV5-6 and TRBJ1-5): DAGVTQSPTHLIKTRGQQVTLRCSPKSGHDTVSWYQQALGQGPQFIFQYYEEEERQRGNFPDRFSGHQFPNYSSELNVNALLLGDSALYLCASSLVGGANQPQHFGDGTRLSIL.

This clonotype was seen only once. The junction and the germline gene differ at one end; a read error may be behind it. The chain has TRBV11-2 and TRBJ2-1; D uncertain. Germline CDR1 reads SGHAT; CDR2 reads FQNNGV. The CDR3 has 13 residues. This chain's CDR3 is CTSSSQTSTEQFF. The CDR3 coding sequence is TGTACCAGCAGCTCCCAAACGAGTACCGAGCAGTTTTTC.

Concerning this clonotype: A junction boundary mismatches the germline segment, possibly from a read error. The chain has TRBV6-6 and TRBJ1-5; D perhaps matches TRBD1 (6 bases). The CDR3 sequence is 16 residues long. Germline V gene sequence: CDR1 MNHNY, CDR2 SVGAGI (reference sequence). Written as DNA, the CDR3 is TGTGCCAGCAGTGGGAGAGACGGTGGGGACAATCAGCCCCAGAATTTT. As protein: CASSGRDGGDNQPQNF.

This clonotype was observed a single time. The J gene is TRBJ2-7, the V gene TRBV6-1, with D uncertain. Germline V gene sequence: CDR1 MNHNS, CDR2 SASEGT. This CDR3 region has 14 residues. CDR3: CASRAGFSSYEQYF. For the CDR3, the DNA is TGTGCATCTAGGGCCGGGTTTTCTTCCTACGAGCAGTACTTC.

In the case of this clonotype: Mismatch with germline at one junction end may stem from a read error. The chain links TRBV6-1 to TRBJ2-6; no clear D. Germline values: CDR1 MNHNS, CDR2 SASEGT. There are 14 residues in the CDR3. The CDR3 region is CASRPHAVANVLAF. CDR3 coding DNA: TGTGCCAGCAGACCCCATGCGGTGGCCAACGTCCTGGCTTTC.

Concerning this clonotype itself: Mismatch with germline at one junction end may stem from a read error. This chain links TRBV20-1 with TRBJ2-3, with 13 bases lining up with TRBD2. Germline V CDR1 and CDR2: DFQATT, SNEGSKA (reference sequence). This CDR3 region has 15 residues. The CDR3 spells CSAKLAGGPSVTQFF. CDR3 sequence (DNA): TGCAGTGCTAAACTAGCGGGAGGGCCTTCAGTTACGCAGTTTTTT.

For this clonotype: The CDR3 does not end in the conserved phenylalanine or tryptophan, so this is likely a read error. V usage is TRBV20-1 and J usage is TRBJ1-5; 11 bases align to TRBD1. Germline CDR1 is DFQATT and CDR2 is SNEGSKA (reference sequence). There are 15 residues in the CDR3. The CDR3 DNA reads TGCAGTGCTTTCCGGGACAGGGGGTTTAATCAACCCCAGCATCTT. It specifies CSAFRDRGFNQPQHL.

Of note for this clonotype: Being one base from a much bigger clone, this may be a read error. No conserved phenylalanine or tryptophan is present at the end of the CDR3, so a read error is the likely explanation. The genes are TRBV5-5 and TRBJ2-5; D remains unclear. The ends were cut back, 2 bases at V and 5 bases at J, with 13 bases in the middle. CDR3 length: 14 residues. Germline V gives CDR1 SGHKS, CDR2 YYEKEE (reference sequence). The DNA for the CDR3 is TGTGCCAGCAGCTTAGGGTACGCTTGGGAGACCCAGTACTCC. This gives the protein CASSLGYAWETQYS.

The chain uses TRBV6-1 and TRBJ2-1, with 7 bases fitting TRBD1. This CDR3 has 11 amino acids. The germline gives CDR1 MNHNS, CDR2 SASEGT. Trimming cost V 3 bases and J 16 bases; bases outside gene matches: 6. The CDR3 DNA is TGTGCCAGCAGTGAGACAGGGTGTCTATTCTTC. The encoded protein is CASSETGCLFF.

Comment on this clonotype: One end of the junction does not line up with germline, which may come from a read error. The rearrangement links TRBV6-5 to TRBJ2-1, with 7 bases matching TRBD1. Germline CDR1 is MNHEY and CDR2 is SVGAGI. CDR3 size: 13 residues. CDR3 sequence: CTSEVKGANEEFF. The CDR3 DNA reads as TGTACCAGCGAAGTTAAGGGGGCTAATGAGGAGTTCTTC.

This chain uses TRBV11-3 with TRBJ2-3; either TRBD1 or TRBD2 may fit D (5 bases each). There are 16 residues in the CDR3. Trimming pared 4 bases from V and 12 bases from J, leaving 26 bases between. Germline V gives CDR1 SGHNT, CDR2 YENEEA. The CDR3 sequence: CASSSGLADSTGTQYF. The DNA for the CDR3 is TGTGCCAGCAGCTCAGGGCTAGCAGATAGCACAGGTACACAGTATTTT.

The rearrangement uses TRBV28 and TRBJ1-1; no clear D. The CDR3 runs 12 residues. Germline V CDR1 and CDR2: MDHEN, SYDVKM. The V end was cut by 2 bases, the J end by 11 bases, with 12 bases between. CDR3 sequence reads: CASSLGTVWAFF. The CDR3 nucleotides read TGTGCCAGCAGTTTAGGCACCGTGTGGGCTTTCTTT.